This T cell receptor (beta chain) emerged from a study of blood T cell repertoires in COVID-19. Study in general: The analysed material was cDNA or gDNA that came from T cells, B-cell-depleted T cells, or PBMCs.

Only in-frame clones appear in the TCRdb table, and some are missing; sequencing was by immunoSEQ multiplex PCR. The table lists 160,000 or so clones, roughly 80% of them singletons. CDR1 and CDR2 (germline): WNHNN, SYGVQD (reference sequence). J gave up 2 bases and V 4 bases, and 8 bases lay outside the gene matches. The CDR3 has 16 amino acids. The chain employs TRBV10-1 and TRBJ2-5, with TRBD1 matching over 9 bases. Sequencing was performed on peripheral blood. This sequence originates from a woman between 70 and 85 years old with acute or convalescent COVID-19. The CDR3 DNA reads as TGCGCCAGCAGTGCAAGGAAGACAGGGGGACAAGAGACCCAGTACTTC. Protein: CASSARKTGGQETQYF.